These 20 T cell receptor beta chains share one sample of origin, sequenced in a study of regulatory T cells in long-lasting Graves disease. HTBI primers from iRepertoire and Arm-PCR of CDR3 regions yielded the TCR beta libraries. TCRdb re-analysed the multiplex PCR reads in MiXCR, keeping a single row per CDR3 protein. The repertoire includes 300,000 to 350,000 distinct CDR3 sequences, around a fifth of them detected once, and 29% sits in the top ten. The time point denotes: persistent/refractory GD, antithyroid drugs over 5 years with positive TRAb. RNA extracted from PBMCs served as the sequencing template. Here the sequenced sample was peripheral blood mononuclear cells (PBMCs), taken when the disease was refractory, from a patient treated with antithyroid drugs. Receptor source: a female donor with Graves disease.

This clonotype has a handful of counts. The rearrangement joins TRBV12-3 or TRBV12-4 to TRBJ1-2; 9 positions match TRBD1. V shed 5 bases and J 8 bases; nucleotides not matched to a gene: 6. The length of the CDR3 is 13 residues. DNA for the CDR3: TGTGCCAGCAGTGTCCGGGACAGGGAAGGCTACACCTTC. It is translated as CASSVRDREGYTF.

This clonotype showed up many times. J is TRBJ2-6 and V is TRBV19; possible D gene TRBD2, 6 bases. From germline, CDR1 is LNHDA and CDR2 SQIVND (reference sequence). This CDR3 is 20 amino acids long. The ends were cut back, 4 bases at V and 0 bases at J, with 22 bases in the middle. In DNA, the CDR3 is TGTGCCAGTAGTACCACCCAGTCTAGCGCACCCGCCTCTGGGGCCAACGTCCTGACTTTC. Its protein is CASSTTQSSAPASGANVLTF.

This clonotype was seen many times. This sequence joins TRBV6-1 and TRBJ2-7, with D perhaps matching TRBD2 (6 bases). Germline CDR1 MNHNS, CDR2 SASEGT. V gave up 6 bases and J gave up 6 bases, with 18 bases separating them. The CDR3 totals 14 residues. The CDR3 region has the DNA TGTGCCAGCAGGCCCGGAGGGGAGGTAGGCGAGCAGTACTTC. It is translated as CASRPGGEVGEQYF.

This clonotype was seen ten or more times. The chain is built from TRBV30 and TRBJ1-2; the D gene is possibly TRBD1 (5 bases). CDR1 GTSNPN and CDR2 SVGIG come from the germline V gene (reference sequence). The CDR3 loop spans 14 amino acids. Trimming pared 8 bases from V and 4 bases from J, leaving 20 bases between. The CDR3 DNA reads TGTGCCCGGAACCGGGGGTCCCATTTCTATGGCTACACCTTC. It is translated as CARNRGSHFYGYTF.

The chain is built from TRBV4-2 and TRBJ1-4; the match to TRBD1 covers 9 bases. CDR1 is LGHNA, CDR2 YNFKEQ, per germline. Unmatched junction bases numbered 9, after V lost 4 bases and J lost 0 bases. This CDR3 is 18 amino acids long. Written as DNA, the CDR3 is TGTGCCAGCAGCCCACAGGGGGCCCAAGTTGCAACTAATGAAAAACTGTTTTTT. It yields the protein CASSPQGAQVATNEKLFF.

V usage is TRBV4-1 and J usage is TRBJ2-7, with D perhaps matching TRBD1 (7 bases). With 3 bases removed from V and 4 bases from J, the gap between germline ends came to 19 bases. The length of the CDR3 is 16 residues. Germline assignment: CDR1 MGHRA and CDR2 YSYEKL. In nucleotides, the CDR3 is TGCGCCAGCAGCCACGGGACAGATAATGCGGGGTACGAGCAGTACTTC. Its protein is CASSHGTDNAGYEQYF.

V gene TRBV9 combines with J gene TRBJ2-7; tentative D call: TRBD2 (6 bases). This CDR3 contains 13 residues. The germline gives CDR1 SGDLS, CDR2 YYNGEE. V was clipped by 3 bases and J by 7 bases, with 14 bases between them. This chain's CDR3 is CASSAGTLGEQYF. CDR3 DNA sequence: TGTGCCAGCAGCGCCGGGACTTTGGGGGAGCAGTACTTC.

This clonotype was seen at least ten times. The rearrangement joins TRBV7-8 to TRBJ1-1, with 7 bases that match TRBD1. The CDR3 consists of 13 residues. V lost 3 bases, J lost 3 bases, and 1 base stayed unmatched. Germline V lookup: CDR1 SGHVS, CDR2 FQNEAQ. The chain's CDR3 is CASSFGQDTEAFF. The CDR3 DNA reads as TGTGCCAGCAGCTTCGGACAGGACACTGAAGCTTTCTTT.

A remark on this clonotype: A single base separates this from a much larger clone, so it may be a read error. The chain carries TRBV11-2 and TRBJ1-2; D uncertain. Trimming removed 5 bases at V and 6 bases at J, with 13 bases between. Germline-derived CDR1 and CDR2 are SGHAT and FQNNGV. The CDR3 runs 13 residues. This CDR3 is CASSRRLSDGYTF. DNA of the CDR3: TGTGCCAGCAGCCGAAGACTCTCGGATGGCTACACCTTC.

This clonotype came up a few times. This sequence joins TRBV18 and TRBJ2-7; 10 bases are shared with TRBD1. J was trimmed by 2 bases and V by 4 bases; bases with no gene match: 5. CDR3 length: 15 residues. CDR1 is KGHSH, CDR2 LQKENI, per germline. In DNA, the CDR3 is TGTGCCAGCTCACTTGGGACAGGGGTCCCCTACGAGCAGTACTTC. It yields the protein CASSLGTGVPYEQYF. Together with reference TRBV18 and TRBJ2-7, the CDR3 gives the full variable domain: NAGVMQNPRHLVRRRGQEARLRCSPMKGHSHVYWYRQLPEEGLKFMVYLQKENIIDESGMPKERFSAEFPKEGPSILRIQQVVRGDSAAYFCASSLGTGVPYEQYFGPGTRLTVT.

In its sample, this clonotype was seen a few times. The CDR3 spells CASSVALSSGAPETQYF. The CDR3 DNA reads as TGTGCCAGCAGCGTAGCCTTGTCTAGCGGGGCCCCAGAGACCCAGTACTTC. V and J are TRBV9 and TRBJ2-5, with TRBD2 identical over 9 bases. The length of the CDR3 is 17 residues. Germline V gene lookup returns CDR1 SGDLS and CDR2 YYNGEE. V trimming: 0 bases; J trimming: 4 bases; junction bases outside the gene matches: 10.

As regards this clonotype: Relative to the germline gene, one junction end is altered; a read error may explain this. The rearrangement links TRBV7-9 to TRBJ2-1; D perhaps matches TRBD1 (6 bases). Looked up from germline, CDR1 is SEHNR and CDR2 is FQNEAQ (reference sequence). CDR3 length: 13 residues. The CDR3 coding sequence is TGTACCAGCAGGGGATCCCCTCACAATGAGCAGTTCTTC. Its protein product is CTSRGSPHNEQFF.

The V gene is TRBV11-2, the J gene TRBJ2-6; the match to TRBD1 covers 10 bases. CDR1 is SGHAT, CDR2 FQNNGV, per germline. The junction had 25 bases not matched to a gene; V was cut back by 4 bases and J by 1 base. CDR3 size: 24 residues. CDR3 coding DNA: TGTGCCAGCAGCTATTTACGAGACAGGGGGCAGAAACGGGAGAGGGAATCTGGGGCCAACGTCCTGACTTTC. Translating gives CASSYLRDRGQKRERESGANVLTF.

This clonotype was recorded a few times. The chain uses TRBV25-1 and TRBJ2-7, with TRBD2 identical over 9 bases. J gave up 4 bases and V 4 bases, and 5 bases lay outside the gene matches. Germline V gene data show CDR1 as MGHDK and CDR2 as SYGVNS. CDR3 size: 14 residues. This chain's CDR3 is CASSVAGGLYEQYF. Written as DNA, the CDR3 is TGTGCCAGCAGTGTGGCGGGAGGGTTGTACGAGCAGTACTTC.

This clonotype showed up many times. The chain links TRBV7-2 to TRBJ1-1; 7 nucleotides align to TRBD1. After removal of 5 bases from V and 4 bases from J, the junction contained 7 bases not matched to a gene. Germline V gene lookup returns CDR1 SGHTA and CDR2 FQGNSA. The length of the CDR3 is 14 residues. This CDR3 is CASSGQGGVTEAFF. The CDR3 bases are TGTGCCAGCAGCGGCCAGGGGGGGGTCACTGAAGCTTTCTTT.

This clonotype was counted ten times or more. This CDR3 is CASSLEGPGTSGPYEQYF. In DNA form, the CDR3 reads TGTGCCAGCAGTTTAGAAGGCCCCGGGACTAGCGGTCCCTACGAGCAGTACTTC. The chain couples TRBV12-3 or TRBV12-4 to TRBJ2-7; 11 bases fit TRBD2. This CDR3 is built from 18 residues. J lost 2 bases, V lost 1 base, and 10 bases had no gene match.

Worth noting for this clonotype: This may come from a read error, since a much larger clone is one base off. The chain employs TRBV10-3 and TRBJ1-5, with D perhaps matching TRBD1 (6 bases). The V gene's germline CDR1 is ENHRY and CDR2 SYGVKD. The CDR3 contains 15 residues. CDR3 DNA: TGTGCCAGCAAAGGACAGTTTCTAAGCAATCGGCCCCAGCATTTT. It encodes CASKGQFLSNRPQHF.

This clonotype has a count of ten or more. The V and J genes are TRBV29-1 and TRBJ1-4, with D possibly being TRBD1 (5 bases). Trimming removed 7 bases from V and 3 bases from J, with 21 bases in between. Germline CDR1 and CDR2: SQVTM and ANQGSEA. CDR3 length equals 16 residues. CDR3 region: CSAMGRQGPPNEKLFF. The CDR3 nucleotides read TGCAGCGCCATGGGGAGGCAGGGCCCACCTAATGAAAAACTGTTTTTT.

This clonotype was found many times. The rearrangement links TRBV30 to TRBJ1-4, with D possibly TRBD1 on 5 matching bases. CDR1 and CDR2 (germline): GTSNPN, SVGIG (reference sequence). The V and J ends lost 1 base and 6 bases respectively, with 21 bases between them. CDR3 length: 17 amino acids. CDR3 sequence reads: CAWSGLQRRGADEKLFF. In DNA, the CDR3 is TGTGCCTGGAGTGGGCTCCAGCGAAGGGGAGCGGATGAAAAACTGTTTTTT.

J is TRBJ2-7 and V is TRBV7-8; D is possibly TRBD1 (6 bases). The germline V gene has CDR1 SGHVS and CDR2 FQNEAQ. This CDR3 spans 12 amino acids. Trimming took 10 bases from V and 4 from J, leaving 14 bases between them. The CDR3 nucleotides are TGTGCCACCGGGACACAAGATTACGAGCAGTACTTC. As protein: CATGTQDYEQYF.